In this sample, the clone carrying this TCR beta chain turned up many times. V shed 3 bases, J shed 6 bases, and the junction held 8 bases outside the gene matches. Per germline, CDR1 SEHNR and CDR2 FQNEAQ (reference sequence). CDR3 length equals 16 residues. The sample belongs to a study of spatial heterogeneity in lung cancer. TCRdb redid the calling of the 5' RACE reads with MiXCR, one entry per CDR3 protein. The data hold 20,000 to 25,000 distinct CDR3 sequences, with 4.6% observed a single time. Stated time point: sample taken at primary tumor resection. This receptor was obtained from a male donor with early-stage non-small cell lung cancer. The sample in question was PBMCs, obtained at surgery. The rearrangement links TRBV7-9 to TRBJ2-3; 11 bases align to TRBD2. The CDR3 DNA is TGTGCCAGCAGCTTGCCGACGGCTAGCGGGGGGGATACGCAGTATTTT. Amino acids: CASSLPTASGGDTQYF.